One and the same sample provided the 27 T cell receptor beta chains below, sequenced in a study of T-cell memory formation after mild COVID-19. TCRdb re-derived calls from the 5' RACE reads in MiXCR, one entry per CDR3 protein. The sample shows roughly 370,000 distinct CDR3 sequences, more than 15% of them seen only once. The material sequenced was PBMCs or a T cell subset sorted from them (not recorded which). The receptors come from a man aged 18 to 35 who had mild COVID-19 (a few samples of this study predate the infection). Cell type and time point are not known.

This clonotype was seen only a few times. The chain has TRBV5-1 and TRBJ2-2; 11 positions agree with TRBD2. The CDR3 sequence is 19 residues long. Trimming cost V 0 bases and J 1 base; bases outside gene matches: 8. Germline values: CDR1 SGHRS, CDR2 YFSETQ. CDR3 coding DNA: TGCGCCAGCAGCTTGGTCGCGCTAGCGGGGGGCCGGAACACCGGGGAGCTGTTTTTT. Its protein product is CASSLVALAGGRNTGELFF. Using reference TRBV5-1 and TRBJ2-2 for the parts outside the CDR3, the full variable domain is KAGVTQTPRYLIKTRGQQVTLSCSPISGHRSVSWYQQTPGQGLQFLFEYFSETQRNKGNFPGRFSGRQFSNSRSEMNVSTLELGDSALYLCASSLVALAGGRNTGELFFGEGSRLTVL.

This clonotype turned up a few times. The rearrangement uses TRBV7-2 and TRBJ2-3; D ambiguous. Trimming shortened V by 3 bases and J by 1 base, and 8 bases separated the two germline ends. The CDR3 is 14 residues long. CDR1 is SGHTA, CDR2 FQGNSA, per germline. The CDR3 region is CASSFLPRTDTQYF. CDR3 sequence (DNA): TGTGCCAGCAGCTTCTTACCCCGCACAGATACGCAGTATTTT.

This clonotype was counted ten times or more. The chain carries TRBV19 and TRBJ2-7; D is uncertain. Trimming stripped 2 bases from V and 6 bases from J, with 17 bases between. The CDR3 contains 15 residues. CDR1 and CDR2 (germline): LNHDA, SQIVND (reference sequence). The CDR3 loop is CASSIPRPLKCEQYV. The CDR3 nucleotides read TGTGCCAGTAGTATACCCAGGCCGCTAAAGTGCGAGCAGTACGTC.

The J gene is TRBJ2-2, the V gene TRBV9; TRBD1 might be the D (5 bases). This CDR3 comprises 15 residues. Germline V gene data show CDR1 as SGDLS and CDR2 as YYNGEE. V lost 3 bases to trimming and J lost 0 bases, with 9 bases between them. CDR3 sequence: CASSAVGPNTGELFF. In DNA, the CDR3 is TGTGCCAGCAGCGCTGTGGGGCCGAACACCGGGGAGCTGTTTTTT.

V and J are TRBV5-4 and TRBJ2-7; D gene unclear. CDR1 is SGHNT, CDR2 YYREEE, per germline (reference sequence). The CDR3 loop spans 11 amino acids. Trimming pared 2 bases from V and 7 bases from J, leaving 7 bases between. As DNA, the CDR3 is TGTGCCAGCAGCTTTAGAGCAGAGCAGTACTTC. It encodes CASSFRAEQYF.

This clonotype was seen more than once but under ten times. The chain recombines TRBV29-1 with TRBJ2-7; 12 bases match TRBD1. This CDR3 has 14 residues. Germline CDR1 and CDR2: SQVTM and ANQGSEA. Losses at the gene ends were 2 bases for V and 4 bases for J; bases not matched to a gene: 3. The CDR3 loop is CSVESGQGAYEQYF. The CDR3 DNA sequence: TGCAGCGTTGAATCGGGACAGGGGGCTTACGAGCAGTACTTC.

In its sample, this clonotype was seen a few times. V usage is TRBV6-6 and J usage is TRBJ2-1; no definite D call. V was cut by 2 bases and J by 8 bases, with 7 bases left in between. From germline, CDR1 is MNHNY and CDR2 SVGAGI (reference sequence). The CDR3 loop spans 12 amino acids. CDR3: CASSYNRYEQFF. CDR3 DNA: TGTGCCAGCAGTTACAACCGGTATGAGCAGTTCTTC.

The chain carries TRBV5-1 and TRBJ2-7, with unresolved D. The CDR3 consists of 13 residues. From germline, CDR1 is SGHRS and CDR2 YFSETQ. V was clipped by 4 bases and J by 2 bases, with 10 bases between them. For the CDR3, the DNA is TGCGCCAGCAGCCGGAGTGGGACCTACGAGCAGTACGTC. Translating it yields CASSRSGTYEQYV.

The rearrangement links TRBV28 to TRBJ1-4, with D hard to call. Trimming left V 8 bases short and J 7 bases short, with 5 bases between. CDR1 is MDHEN, CDR2 SYDVKM, per germline. This CDR3 has 10 amino acids. The CDR3 DNA sequence: TGTGCCAGCGGACCTGAAAAACTGTTTTTT. It codes for CASGPEKLFF. Based on the CDR3 plus reference TRBV28 and TRBJ1-4, the full variable domain is DVKVTQSSRYLVKRTGEKVFLECVQDMDHENMFWYRQDPGLGLRLIYFSYDVKMKEKGDIPEGYSVSREKKERFSLILESASTNQTSMYLCASGPEKLFFGSGTQLSVL.

A few counts support this clonotype. The rearrangement joins TRBV7-2 to TRBJ2-7; the D gene could be TRBD1 or TRBD2 (6 bases each). This CDR3 is 14 amino acids long. The germline CDR1 and CDR2 sequences are SGHTA and FQGNSA. V gave up 5 bases and J gave up 0 bases, with 11 bases separating them. CDR3 bases: TGTGCCAGCAGCCAAGGGGGGAGCTCCTACGAGCAGTACGTC. It encodes CASSQGGSSYEQYV.

The V call is TRBV7-6, the J call TRBJ2-7, with a weak D call TRBD2 (5 bases). This CDR3 comprises 16 residues. V dropped 4 bases and J dropped 2 bases, with 18 bases sitting between them. Germline V CDR1 and CDR2: SGHVS, FNYEAQ. In DNA, the CDR3 is TGTGCCAGCAGCTCTCCCGAAGGCGGACTGGCCTACGAGCAGTACTTC. Protein: CASSSPEGGLAYEQYF.

This clonotype was seen a few times. V gene TRBV30 combines with J gene TRBJ1-3; D unclear. This CDR3 region has 13 residues. Between the trimmed V and J ends, which lost 4 bases and 1 base, there was a span of 8 bases. Germline CDR1 is GTSNPN and CDR2 is SVGIG (reference sequence). The CDR3 is CAWIPRSGNTIYF. The CDR3 nucleotides are TGTGCCTGGATCCCCAGATCTGGAAACACCATATATTTT.

This clonotype was observed a handful of times. The CDR3 DNA is TGCGCCAGCAGCTTGGATCCCACCGGGACAGGGGTAGGAGAGACCCAGTACTTC. It encodes CASSLDPTGTGVGETQYF. The V call is TRBV5-1, the J call TRBJ2-5; 10 bases map to TRBD1. The ends lost 0 bases at V and 4 bases at J; junction bases unmatched: 12. This CDR3 is built from 18 residues. CDR1 is SGHRS, CDR2 YFSETQ, per germline. The full variable domain, in which reference TRBV5-1 and TRBJ2-5 provide the parts outside the CDR3, is KAGVTQTPRYLIKTRGQQVTLSCSPISGHRSVSWYQQTPGQGLQFLFEYFSETQRNKGNFPGRFSGRQFSNSRSEMNVSTLELGDSALYLCASSLDPTGTGVGETQYFGPGTRLLVL.

The sample holds a few counts of this clonotype. The V gene is TRBV7-8, the J gene TRBJ2-3; 8 positions agree with TRBD1. The J segment lost 3 bases and the V segment lost 5 bases, leaving 4 bases of the junction unmatched. The CDR3 length is 14 residues. Germline lookup yields CDR1 SGHVS and CDR2 FQNEAQ. The CDR3 sequence: CASSGRQGTDTQYF. For the CDR3, the DNA is TGTGCCAGCAGCGGACGACAGGGGACAGATACGCAGTATTTT.

This chain uses TRBV20-1 with TRBJ1-4; D is unresolved. Germline-derived CDR1 and CDR2 are DFQATT and SNEGSKA (reference sequence). The CDR3 runs to 10 residues. The V and J ends lost 6 bases and 8 bases respectively, with 7 bases between them. The CDR3 nucleotides read TGCAGTGCCAGTCAGGAAAAACTGTTTTTT. Amino acid sequence: CSASQEKLFF.

The rearrangement joins TRBV20-1 to TRBJ2-7; D is ambiguous. In germline, CDR1 is DFQATT, CDR2 SNEGSKA (reference sequence). V shed 1 base and J shed 2 bases, with 15 bases lying between them. The CDR3 extends over 15 amino acids. CDR3 region: CSARGRLGRTYEQYV. Here the CDR3 DNA reads TGCAGTGCTAGAGGTCGGTTGGGCAGGACCTACGAGCAGTACGTC.

This clonotype was seen only a few times. The chain couples TRBV7-2 to TRBJ1-5; the D gene is possibly TRBD1 (6 bases). The V and J ends lost 5 bases and 6 bases respectively, with 17 bases between them. Germline V gene lookup returns CDR1 SGHTA and CDR2 FQGNSA. The CDR3 consists of 15 residues. CDR3 residues: CASSLKPGAGQPQHF. CDR3 in DNA: TGTGCCAGCAGCCTGAAGCCAGGGGCGGGTCAGCCCCAGCATTTT.

The sample holds a few counts of this clonotype. V gene TRBV6-5 combines with J gene TRBJ2-7, with D possibly being TRBD1 or TRBD2 (6 bases each). CDR1 MNHEY and CDR2 SVGAGI come from the germline V gene. Deletions cut 2 bases from V and 9 bases from J, with 14 bases between. This CDR3 comprises 13 residues. The CDR3 loop is CASSYGPGEVQYV. In DNA, the CDR3 is TGTGCCAGCAGTTACGGACCAGGGGAGGTGCAGTACGTC.

The rearrangement links TRBV5-1 to TRBJ2-7; 7 bases are shared with TRBD2. This CDR3 region has 14 residues. The J segment lost 4 bases and the V segment lost 4 bases, leaving 8 bases of the junction unmatched. Germline CDR1 and CDR2: SGHRS and YFSETQ. CDR3 region: CASSGAGRGYEQYF. The CDR3 DNA is TGCGCCAGCAGCGGAGCGGGACGGGGATACGAGCAGTACTTC. The full variable domain, with the rest looked up from reference TRBV5-1 and TRBJ2-7, is KAGVTQTPRYLIKTRGQQVTLSCSPISGHRSVSWYQQTPGQGLQFLFEYFSETQRNKGNFPGRFSGRQFSNSRSEMNVSTLELGDSALYLCASSGAGRGYEQYFGPGTRLTVT.

This clonotype was seen only a few times. V gene TRBV7-2 combines with J gene TRBJ2-5, with 9 bases matching TRBD2. The germline V gene has CDR1 SGHTA and CDR2 FQGNSA. V lost 4 bases and J lost 1; bases outside the gene matches: 7. The CDR3 length is 16 residues. The CDR3 DNA is TGTGCCAGCAGCTCTATAGCGGGGGCCACCCAAGAGACCCAGTACTTC. It is translated as CASSSIAGATQETQYF.

The chain uses TRBV4-3 and TRBJ2-3, with D perhaps matching TRBD2 (6 bases). The CDR3 length is 14 residues. CDR1 LGHNA and CDR2 YSLEER come from the germline V gene. V lost 0 bases and J lost 6, with 10 bases in between. The CDR3 bases are TGCGCCAGCAGCCAAGAGGAGGGGTCTGATACGCAGTATTTT. As protein: CASSQEEGSDTQYF.

The table lists this clonotype with a few counts. This sequence joins TRBV12-3 or TRBV12-4 and TRBJ1-4; 10 nucleotides agree with TRBD1. The CDR3 contains 14 residues. After removal of 6 bases from V and 7 bases from J, the junction contained 5 bases not matched to a gene. CDR3 region: CASSRQGASEKLFF. CDR3 nucleotide sequence: TGTGCCAGCAGCCGACAGGGGGCAAGTGAAAAACTGTTTTTT.

Only a few counts were recorded for this clonotype. This sequence joins TRBV18 and TRBJ2-2, with D possibly being TRBD2 (6 bases). V was trimmed by 0 bases and J by 5 bases, leaving 10 bases between them. Germline-derived CDR1 and CDR2 are KGHSH and LQKENI. The CDR3 covers 15 residues. CDR3 residues: CASSPPRGGTGELFF. The CDR3 DNA follows: TGTGCCAGCTCACCACCGCGGGGCGGGACCGGGGAGCTGTTTTTT.

This clonotype was seen a handful of times. The rearrangement links TRBV5-1 to TRBJ1-2; D is unclear. CDR1 and CDR2 (germline): SGHRS, YFSETQ. V lost 2 bases, J lost 4 bases, and 9 bases lay in between. This CDR3 is 13 amino acids long. CDR3 region: CASSFEISYGYTF. In DNA, the CDR3 is TGCGCCAGCAGCTTCGAGATCTCCTATGGCTACACCTTC.

This clonotype was seen a handful of times. V gene TRBV7-8 combines with J gene TRBJ1-5, with D perhaps matching TRBD1 (6 bases). The CDR3 has 19 residues. Germline CDR1 and CDR2: SGHVS and FQNEAQ. Trimming took off 5 bases at V and 0 bases at J, with 23 bases between the two ends. CDR3 sequence: CASSPNRDISTYSNQPQHF. CDR3 coding DNA: TGTGCCAGCAGCCCCAACCGGGACATATCCACCTATAGCAATCAGCCCCAGCATTTT.

The sample holds a few counts of this clonotype. The chain recombines TRBV7-9 with TRBJ2-1; 11 nucleotides align to TRBD2. The V gene end was trimmed by 1 base and the J gene end by 6 bases; junction bases not matched to a gene: 5. The germline CDR1 and CDR2 sequences are SEHNR and FQNEAQ (reference sequence). The CDR3 covers 16 residues. CDR3 DNA: TGTGCCAGCAGCTTAGGAGGGACTAGCGGAGTCAATGAGCAGTTCTTC. Its protein product is CASSLGGTSGVNEQFF.

The rearrangement uses TRBV5-5 and TRBJ2-7; D is ambiguous. CDR3 size: 14 residues. V was trimmed by 2 bases and J by 3 bases, leaving 12 bases between them. Germline-derived CDR1 and CDR2 are SGHKS and YYEKEE (reference sequence). CDR3 in amino acids: CASSFGRTGYEQYF. The CDR3 DNA reads TGTGCCAGCAGCTTTGGACGGACCGGCTACGAGCAGTACTTC.